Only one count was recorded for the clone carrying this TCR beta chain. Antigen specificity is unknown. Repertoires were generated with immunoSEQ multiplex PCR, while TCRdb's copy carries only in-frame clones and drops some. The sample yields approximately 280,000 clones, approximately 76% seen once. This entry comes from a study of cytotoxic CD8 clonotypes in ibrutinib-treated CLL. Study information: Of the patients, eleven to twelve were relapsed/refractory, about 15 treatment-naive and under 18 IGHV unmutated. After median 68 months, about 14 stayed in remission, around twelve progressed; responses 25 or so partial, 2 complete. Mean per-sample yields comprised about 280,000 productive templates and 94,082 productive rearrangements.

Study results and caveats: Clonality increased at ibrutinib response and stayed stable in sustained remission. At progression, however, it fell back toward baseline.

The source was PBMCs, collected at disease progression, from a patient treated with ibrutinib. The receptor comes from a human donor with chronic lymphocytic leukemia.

The CDR3 loop reads CATSRMLGSTDTQYF. In DNA, the CDR3 is TGTGCCACCAGCCGCATGTTGGGAAGCACAGATACGCAGTATTTT. This chain uses TRBV15 with TRBJ2-3; D is uncertain. This CDR3 has 15 residues. V was trimmed by 5 bases and J by 0 bases, leaving 12 bases between them. Germline CDR1 reads LNHNV; CDR2 reads YYDKDF (reference sequence).